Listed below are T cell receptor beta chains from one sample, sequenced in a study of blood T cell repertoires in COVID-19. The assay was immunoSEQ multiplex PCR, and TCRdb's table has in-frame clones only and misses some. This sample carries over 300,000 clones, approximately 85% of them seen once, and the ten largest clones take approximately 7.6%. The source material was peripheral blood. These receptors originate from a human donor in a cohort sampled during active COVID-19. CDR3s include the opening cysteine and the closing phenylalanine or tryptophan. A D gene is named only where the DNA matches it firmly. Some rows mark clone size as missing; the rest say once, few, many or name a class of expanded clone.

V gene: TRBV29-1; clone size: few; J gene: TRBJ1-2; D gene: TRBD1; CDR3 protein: CSGETGNGYTF; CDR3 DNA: TGCAGCGGAGAGACAGGGAATGGCTACACCTTC
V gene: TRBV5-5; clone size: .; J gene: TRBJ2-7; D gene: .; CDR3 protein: CASSLKFPGEQYF; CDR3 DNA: TGTGCCAGCAGCTTAAAATTCCCCGGCGAGCAGTACTTC
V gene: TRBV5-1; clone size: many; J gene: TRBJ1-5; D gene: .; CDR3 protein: CASSLGPGDNQPQHF; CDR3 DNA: TGCGCCAGCAGCTTGGGCCCCGGGGACAATCAGCCCCAGCATTTT
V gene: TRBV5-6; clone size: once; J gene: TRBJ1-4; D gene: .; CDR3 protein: CASSNGRNEKLFF; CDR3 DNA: TGTGCCAGCAGCAACGGGAGGAATGAAAAACTGTTTTTT
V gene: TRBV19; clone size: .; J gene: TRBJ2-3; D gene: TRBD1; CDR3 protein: CASSTTGFQGTDTQYF; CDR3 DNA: TGTGCCAGTAGTACGACAGGGTTTCAAGGCACAGATACGCAGTATTTT
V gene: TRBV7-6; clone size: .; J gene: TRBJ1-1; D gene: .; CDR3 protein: CASSPSPGVNTEAFF; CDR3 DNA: TGTGCCAGCAGCCCTAGCCCAGGGGTGAACACTGAAGCTTTCTTT
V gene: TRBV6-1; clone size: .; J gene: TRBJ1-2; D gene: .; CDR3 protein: CASSEKWGRGNYGYTF; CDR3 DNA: TGTGCCAGCAGTGAAAAGTGGGGGCGCGGGAACTATGGCTACACCTTC
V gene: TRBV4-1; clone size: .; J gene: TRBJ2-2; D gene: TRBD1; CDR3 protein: CASSQEIRTGLTGELFF; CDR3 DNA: TGCGCCAGCAGCCAAGAGATTCGGACAGGGCTTACCGGGGAGCTGTTTTTT
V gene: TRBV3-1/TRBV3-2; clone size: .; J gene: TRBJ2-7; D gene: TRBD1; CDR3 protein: CASSPTAGGVSEQYF; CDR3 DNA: TGTGCCAGCAGCCCCACGGCAGGGGGAGTCTCCGAGCAGTACTTC
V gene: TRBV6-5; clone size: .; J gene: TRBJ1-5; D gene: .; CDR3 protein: CASTVQPNQPQHF; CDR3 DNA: TGTGCCAGCACTGTACAGCCCAATCAGCCCCAGCATTTT
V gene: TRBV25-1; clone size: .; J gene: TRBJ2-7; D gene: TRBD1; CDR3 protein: CASSEDGTGLYEQYF; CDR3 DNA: TGTGCCAGCAGTGAGGATGGGACAGGGCTGTACGAGCAGTACTTC
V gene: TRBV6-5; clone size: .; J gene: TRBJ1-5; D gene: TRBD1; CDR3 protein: CASNDRGYSNQPQHF; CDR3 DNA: TGTGCCAGCAACGACAGGGGCTATAGCAATCAGCCCCAGCATTTT
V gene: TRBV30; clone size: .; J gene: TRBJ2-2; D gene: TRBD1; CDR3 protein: CAWSGGTGTGELFF; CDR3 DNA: TGTGCCTGGAGCGGAGGGACAGGGACCGGGGAGCTGTTTTTT
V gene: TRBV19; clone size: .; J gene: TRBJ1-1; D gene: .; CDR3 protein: CASSPLGWGENTEAFF; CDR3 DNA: TGTGCCAGTAGCCCCCTGGGATGGGGGGAGAACACTGAAGCTTTCTTT
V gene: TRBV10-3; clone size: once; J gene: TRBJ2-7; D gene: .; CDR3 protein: CAISESGTSYEQYF; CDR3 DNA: TGTGCCATCAGTGAGTCTGGGACAAGCTACGAGCAGTACTTC
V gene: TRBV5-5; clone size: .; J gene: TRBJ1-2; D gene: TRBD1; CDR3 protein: CASSSTGTGLGYTF; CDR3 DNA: TGTGCCAGCAGCTCCACAGGGACAGGTCTAGGCTACACCTTC
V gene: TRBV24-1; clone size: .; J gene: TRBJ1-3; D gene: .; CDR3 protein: CATSGTSSSGNTIYF; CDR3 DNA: TGTGCCACCAGTGGGACTTCGAGCTCTGGAAACACCATATATTTT
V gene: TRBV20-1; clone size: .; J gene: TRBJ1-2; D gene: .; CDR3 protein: CSARAAEGYTF; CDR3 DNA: TGCAGTGCTAGAGCCGCGGAAGGCTACACCTTC
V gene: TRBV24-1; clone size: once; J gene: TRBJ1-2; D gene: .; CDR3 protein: CATSDPAGNGDGYTF; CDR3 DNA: TGTGCCACCAGTGACCCCGCAGGGAACGGAGATGGCTACACCTTC
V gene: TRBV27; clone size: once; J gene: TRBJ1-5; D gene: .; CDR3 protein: CAAGVQPQHF; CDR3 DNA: TGTGCGGCAGGGGTCCAGCCCCAGCATTTT
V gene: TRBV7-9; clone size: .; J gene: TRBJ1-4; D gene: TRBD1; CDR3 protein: CASSLGQGYEKLFF; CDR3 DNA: TGTGCCAGCAGTTTGGGACAGGGTTATGAAAAACTGTTTTTT
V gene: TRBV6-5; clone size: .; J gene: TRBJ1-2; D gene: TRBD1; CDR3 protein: CASSKQGAGGYTF; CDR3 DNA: TGTGCCAGCAGTAAACAGGGGGCGGGTGGCTACACCTTC
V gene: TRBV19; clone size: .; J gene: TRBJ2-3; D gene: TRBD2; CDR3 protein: CASSPILAGGTDTQYF; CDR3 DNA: TGTGCCAGTAGTCCGATTCTAGCGGGAGGGACAGATACGCAGTATTTT
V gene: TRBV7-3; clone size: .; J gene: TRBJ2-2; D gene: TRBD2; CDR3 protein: CASSPSGGAWTGELFF; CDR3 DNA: TGTGCCAGCAGCCCTAGCGGGGGGGCCTGGACCGGGGAGCTGTTTTTT
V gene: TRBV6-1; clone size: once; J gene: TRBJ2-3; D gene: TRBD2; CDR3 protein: CASSEAKLAGFGDTQYF; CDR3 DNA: TGTGCCAGCAGTGAAGCGAAGCTAGCGGGGTTTGGAGATACGCAGTATTTT
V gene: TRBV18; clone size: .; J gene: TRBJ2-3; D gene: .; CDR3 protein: CASSPNSGPGIDTQYF; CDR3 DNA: TGTGCCAGCTCACCGAACTCTGGGCCCGGAATTGATACGCAGTATTTT
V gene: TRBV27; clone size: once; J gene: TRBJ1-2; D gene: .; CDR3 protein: CASSLLRGGYGYTF; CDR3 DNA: TGTGCCAGCAGTTTATTGCGGGGGGGTTATGGCTACACCTTC
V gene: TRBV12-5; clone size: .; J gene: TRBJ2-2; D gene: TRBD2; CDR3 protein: CASGWLAGAGGTGELFF; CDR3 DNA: TGTGCTAGTGGTTGGCTAGCGGGGGCCGGGGGCACCGGGGAGCTGTTTTTT
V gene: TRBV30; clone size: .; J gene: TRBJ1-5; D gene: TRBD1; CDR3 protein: CAWSWGQLNSNQPQHF; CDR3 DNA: TGTGCCTGGAGTTGGGGACAGCTTAATAGCAATCAGCCCCAGCATTTT
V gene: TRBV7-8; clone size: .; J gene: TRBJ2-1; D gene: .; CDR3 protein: CASSSSQGTSYNEQFF; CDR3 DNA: TGTGCCAGCAGCTCTTCTCAGGGTACGTCCTACAATGAGCAGTTCTTC
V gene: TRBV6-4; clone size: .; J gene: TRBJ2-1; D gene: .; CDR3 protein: CASSAGSTGVNEQFF; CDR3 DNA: TGTGCCAGCAGTGCGGGGTCCACGGGAGTCAATGAGCAGTTCTTC
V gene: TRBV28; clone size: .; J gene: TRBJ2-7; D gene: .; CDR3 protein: CASSTQQLEGDEQYF; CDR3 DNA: TGTGCCAGCAGTACTCAACAGCTGGAAGGGGACGAGCAGTACTTC
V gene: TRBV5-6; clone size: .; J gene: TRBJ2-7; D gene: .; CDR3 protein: CASSFPEAYEQYF; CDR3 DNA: TGTGCCAGCAGCTTCCCTGAGGCGTACGAGCAGTACTTC
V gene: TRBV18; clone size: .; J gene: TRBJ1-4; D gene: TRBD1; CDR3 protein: CASSAGTATTNEKLFF; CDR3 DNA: TGTGCCAGCTCAGCCGGGACAGCAACAACTAATGAAAAACTGTTTTTT
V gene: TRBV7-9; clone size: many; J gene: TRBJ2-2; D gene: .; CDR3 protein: CAGSQSGSGELFF; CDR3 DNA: TGTGCAGGATCCCAAAGCGGGTCCGGGGAGCTGTTTTTT
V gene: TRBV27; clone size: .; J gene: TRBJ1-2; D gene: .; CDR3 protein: CASSLGGRGYGYTF; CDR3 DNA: TGTGCCAGCAGTTTGGGGGGGAGAGGCTATGGCTACACCTTC
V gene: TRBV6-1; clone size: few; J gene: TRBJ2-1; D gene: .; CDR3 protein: CASSEDAGLAYNEQFF; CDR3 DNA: TGTGCCAGCAGTGAAGATGCAGGGTTGGCCTACAATGAGCAGTTCTTC
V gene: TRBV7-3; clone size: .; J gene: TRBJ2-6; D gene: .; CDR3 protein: CASSPLPLSGANVLTF; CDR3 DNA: TGTGCCAGCAGCCCTCTACCCCTCTCTGGGGCCAACGTCCTGACTTTC
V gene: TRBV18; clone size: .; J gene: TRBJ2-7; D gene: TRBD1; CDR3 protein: CASSLTGVNEQYF; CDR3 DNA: TGTGCCAGCTCACTAACAGGGGTGAACGAGCAGTACTTC
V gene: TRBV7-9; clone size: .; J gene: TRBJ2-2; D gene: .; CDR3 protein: CASSLKSQGELFF; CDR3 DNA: TGTGCCAGCAGCTTAAAAAGTCAGGGGGAGCTGTTTTTT
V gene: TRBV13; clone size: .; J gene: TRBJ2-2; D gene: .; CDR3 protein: CASSSKNTGELFF; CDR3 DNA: TGTGCCAGCAGCTCCAAGAACACCGGGGAGCTGTTTTTT
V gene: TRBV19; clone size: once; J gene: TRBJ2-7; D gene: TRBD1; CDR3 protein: CASSRGQIYEQYF; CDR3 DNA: TGTGCCAGTAGTAGGGGACAGATCTACGAGCAGTACTTC
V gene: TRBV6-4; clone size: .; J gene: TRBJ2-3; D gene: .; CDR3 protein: CASSDSIQISTDTQYF; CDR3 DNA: TGTGCCAGCAGTGACTCGATCCAGATTTCCACAGATACGCAGTATTTT
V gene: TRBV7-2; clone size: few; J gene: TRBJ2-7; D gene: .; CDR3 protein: CASSRRSSYEQYF; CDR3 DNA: TGTGCCAGCAGCCGAAGGAGCTCCTACGAGCAGTACTTC
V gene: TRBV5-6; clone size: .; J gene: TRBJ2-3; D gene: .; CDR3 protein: CASSLEGVIRADTQYF; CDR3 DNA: TGTGCCAGCAGCTTGGAGGGCGTAATCAGGGCAGATACGCAGTATTTT